These 19 T cell receptor beta chains were sequenced from one sample in a study of T cells after yellow fever vaccination. TCRdb analysed the 5' RACE reads with MiXCR anew, one entry per CDR3 protein. The repertoire consists of approximately 610,000 distinct CDR3 sequences, with around 16% occurring once and the leading ten covering around 16%. The sequencing here drew on PBMCs, taken 5 to 6 days after the first yellow fever vaccination. The receptors were gathered from a man younger than 30 who received the YFV17D yellow fever vaccine.

This clonotype appeared a few times. The rearrangement links TRBV7-9 to TRBJ1-4, with 7 positions matching TRBD1. Germline lookup yields CDR1 SEHNR and CDR2 FQNEAQ (reference sequence). Unmatched junction bases numbered 4, after V lost 6 bases and J lost 3 bases. The CDR3 extends over 14 amino acids. The CDR3 spells CASRPGTANEKLFF. The CDR3, as DNA: TGTGCCAGCAGGCCCGGGACAGCTAATGAAAAACTGTTTTTT.

The table lists this clonotype with a few counts. The rearrangement uses TRBV4-3 and TRBJ2-1, with 12 bases aligning to TRBD2. J gave up 6 bases and V 3 bases, and 12 bases lay outside the gene matches. Germline V lookup: CDR1 LGHNA, CDR2 YSLEER. The CDR3 is made up of 18 amino acids. CDR3 bases: TGCGCCAGCAGCCAGTGGGGAACCCTAGCGGGGGGGGGCAATGAGCAGTTCTTC. It is translated as CASSQWGTLAGGGNEQFF.

This clonotype was seen many times. The chain recombines TRBV7-9 with TRBJ2-3, with D uncertain. Trimming cost V 5 bases and J 3 bases, with 9 bases left between them. Germline CDR1 reads SEHNR; CDR2 reads FQNEAQ (reference sequence). CDR3 length: 13 amino acids. The CDR3 sequence is CASSRQETDTQYF. CDR3 in DNA: TGTGCCAGCAGCCGCCAGGAAACAGATACGCAGTATTTT.

V is TRBV9 and J is TRBJ1-1; D is uncertain. This CDR3 is built from 15 residues. CDR1 and CDR2 (germline): SGDLS, YYNGEE. The ends were cut back, 0 bases at V and 0 bases at J, with 9 bases in the middle. The DNA for the CDR3 is TGTGCCAGCAGCGTAGTCCCAGGCATGAACACTGAAGCTTTCTTT. Translating gives CASSVVPGMNTEAFF.

The V gene is TRBV12-3 or TRBV12-4, the J gene TRBJ1-4; tentatively, D is TRBD1 (6 bases). The ends were cut back, 7 bases at V and 7 bases at J, with 13 bases in the middle. CDR3 size: 13 residues. For the CDR3, the DNA is TGTGCCAGCATCCGGGGGGCCGGTGAAAAACTGTTTTTT. Translated: CASIRGAGEKLFF.

This clonotype appeared many times. This chain links TRBV7-2 with TRBJ2-3, with D uncertain. V dropped 6 bases and J dropped 1 base, with 8 bases sitting between them. CDR3 length: 13 residues. Per germline, CDR1 SGHTA and CDR2 FQGNSA. The CDR3 here is CASSRQRTDTQYF. The CDR3 DNA reads TGTGCCAGCAGTCGTCAGCGCACAGATACGCAGTATTTT. Variable domain in full (rest from reference TRBV7-2 and TRBJ2-3): GAGVSQSPSNKVTEKGKDVELRCDPISGHTALYWYRQSLGQGLEFLIYFQGNSAPDKSGLPSDRFSAERTGGSVSTLTIQRTQQEDSAVYLCASSRQRTDTQYFGPGTRLTVL.

The chain combines TRBV6-1 with TRBJ2-5; tentatively, D is TRBD1 or TRBD2 (6 bases each). CDR3 length equals 13 residues. Trimming left V 4 bases short and J 4 bases short, with 10 bases between. Germline-derived CDR1 and CDR2 are MNHNS and SASEGT. As DNA, the CDR3 is TGTGCCAGCAGTGGTCGGGGGCTAGAGACCCAGTACTTC. Protein sequence: CASSGRGLETQYF.

The sample holds a few counts of this clonotype. The chain has TRBV20-1 and TRBJ1-1, with D hard to call. This CDR3 region has 10 residues. Per germline, CDR1 DFQATT and CDR2 SNEGSKA (reference sequence). Trimming removed 6 bases from V and 1 base from J, with 3 bases in between. Here the CDR3 DNA reads TGCAGTGCAGAGAACACTGAAGCTTTCTTT. It translates to CSAENTEAFF.

This clonotype was counted many times. J is TRBJ1-1 and V is TRBV5-1, with 9 bases matching TRBD1. CDR1 and CDR2 (germline): SGHRS, YFSETQ. The CDR3 loop spans 17 amino acids. With V trimmed by 2 bases and J by 0 bases, 8 bases remained unmatched. Here the CDR3 reads CASSLDPQGALNTEAFF. DNA for the CDR3: TGCGCCAGCAGCTTAGACCCACAGGGGGCCCTGAACACTGAAGCTTTCTTT. The variable domain in full, completed from reference TRBV5-1 and TRBJ1-1, reads KAGVTQTPRYLIKTRGQQVTLSCSPISGHRSVSWYQQTPGQGLQFLFEYFSETQRNKGNFPGRFSGRQFSNSRSEMNVSTLELGDSALYLCASSLDPQGALNTEAFFGQGTRLTVV.

The chain recombines TRBV7-6 with TRBJ2-5, with D tentatively TRBD2 (6 bases). Germline-derived CDR1 and CDR2 are SGHVS and FNYEAQ. Trimming cost V 5 bases and J 3 bases, with 16 bases left between them. The CDR3 is 15 amino acids. As DNA, the CDR3 is TGTGCCAGCAGCAAGAACTTACGCGGGAAAGAGACCCAGTACTTC. Protein sequence: CASSKNLRGKETQYF.

The chain's CDR3 is CASSLLPSGGTGELFF. CDR3 DNA sequence: TGTGCCAGCAGCTTATTACCTAGCGGGGGAACCGGGGAGCTGTTTTTT. The rearrangement uses TRBV7-2 and TRBJ2-2; 10 bases agree with TRBD2. This CDR3 contains 16 residues. V lost 2 bases, J lost 5 bases, and 5 bases stayed unmatched. The germline V gene has CDR1 SGHTA and CDR2 FQGNSA.

This clonotype was counted between two and nine times. The CDR3 protein is CASSSWTVGEQYF. The CDR3 nucleotides are TGTGCCAGCAGTTCCTGGACGGTTGGCGAGCAGTACTTC. The rearrangement uses TRBV6-2 or TRBV6-3 and TRBJ2-7; no clear D gene. The CDR3 has 13 amino acids. Germline-derived CDR1 and CDR2 are MNHEY and SVGEGT. V dropped 4 bases and J dropped 6 bases, with 13 bases sitting between them.

This clonotype was observed a handful of times. The chain recombines TRBV7-3 with TRBJ2-3; 10 bases fit TRBD2. CDR1 and CDR2 from the germline V gene are SGHTA and FQGTGA. This CDR3 has 15 residues. The junction had 6 bases not matched to a gene; V was cut back by 2 bases and J by 7 bases. CDR3 residues: CASSLERGGSNTQYF. The CDR3 region has the DNA TGTGCCAGCAGCTTAGAGCGGGGGGGCTCCAATACGCAGTATTTT.

This chain connects TRBV6-1 to TRBJ2-3, with D perhaps matching TRBD1 or TRBD2 (6 bases each). Per germline, CDR1 MNHNS and CDR2 SASEGT. V was clipped by 8 bases and J by 7 bases, with 19 bases between them. The CDR3 is made up of 14 amino acids. In nucleotides, the CDR3 is TGTGCCAGCCATGTCGGGGGCGTCTTGTATACGCAGTATTTT. This gives the protein CASHVGGVLYTQYF.

In its sample, this clonotype was seen a few times. This may stem from a read error, because a much larger clone lies one nucleotide away. This sequence joins TRBV3-1 and TRBJ2-7; D is possibly TRBD1 or TRBD2 (5 bases each). The germline V gene encodes CDR1 LGHDT and CDR2 YNNKEL (reference sequence). The CDR3 is 17 residues long. DNA of the CDR3: TGTGCCACCAGCCAACAATCGAATAGTTTTGGTGGGGGCGAGCAGTACTTC. Amino acids: CATSQQSNSFGGGEQYF.

This clonotype was seen a handful of times. Mismatch with germline at one junction end may stem from a read error. The rearrangement joins TRBV12-3 or TRBV12-4 to TRBJ1-2; 7 positions agree with TRBD1. This CDR3 is built from 8 residues. In DNA form, the CDR3 reads TGTGCCAGCAGCGGGACAGCTTTC. This encodes CASSGTAF.

The chain is built from TRBV7-9 and TRBJ2-1, with 10 bases aligning to TRBD2. Germline V gene data show CDR1 as SEHNR and CDR2 as FQNEAQ (reference sequence). V lost 4 bases, J lost 12 bases, and 15 bases stayed unmatched. This CDR3 comprises 16 residues. Written as DNA, the CDR3 is TGTGCCAGCAGCTCACTAGCGGGGCCCTCCCTGGGACTGCAGTTCTTC. It is translated as CASSSLAGPSLGLQFF. Combining the CDR3 with reference TRBV7-9 and TRBJ2-1 gives the whole variable domain DTGVSQNPRHKITKRGQNVTFRCDPISEHNRLYWYRQTLGQGPEFLTYFQNEAQLEKSRLLSDRFSAERPKGSFSTLEIQRTEQGDSAMYLCASSSLAGPSLGLQFFGPGTRLTVL.

This clonotype was picked up a small number of times. This CDR3 reads CASSSTPGRRDSPLHF. CDR3 coding DNA: TGTGCCAGCAGCTCAACTCCGGGACGGCGAGATTCACCCCTCCACTTT. The chain joins TRBV5-6 to TRBJ1-6, with D perhaps matching TRBD1 (5 bases). Germline values: CDR1 SGHDT, CDR2 YYEEEE. Trimming removed 3 bases from V and 8 bases from J, with 18 bases in between. The CDR3 is made up of 16 amino acids.

This clonotype showed up just a few times. The chain combines TRBV7-2 with TRBJ1-2, with 7 nucleotides matching TRBD1. V lost 5 bases and J lost 9; bases outside the gene matches: 12. CDR3 size: 14 residues. The germline CDR1 and CDR2 sequences are SGHTA and FQGNSA. The CDR3 is CASSVEGARGRYTF. The DNA for the CDR3 is TGTGCCAGCAGCGTGGAGGGGGCGCGGGGGCGCTACACCTTC.